This TCR beta chain was retrieved from a study of T cells after posttransplantation cyclophosphamide. Broader study findings: Blood and skin or GI T cell repertoires showed limited TRB overlap.

Trimming stripped 2 bases from V and 0 bases from J, with 17 bases between. Looked up from germline, CDR1 is KGHSH and CDR2 is LQKENI. The CDR3 is 18 amino acids. Sequenced by immunoSEQ multiplex PCR; TCRdb stores in-frame clones only, minus some. In the table there are tens of thousands of clones, over 85% of which are singletons. In regard to this clone: Its antigen is currently unknown.

The chain links TRBV18 to TRBJ1-5; D is undetermined. The sequence derives from a woman under 40 in good health and a related stem cell transplant donor. The specimen was PBMCs. The CDR3 region is CASSPTVLEILSNQPQHF. The DNA for the CDR3 is TGTGCCAGCTCACCAACAGTCCTGGAAATACTTAGCAATCAGCCCCAGCATTTT.